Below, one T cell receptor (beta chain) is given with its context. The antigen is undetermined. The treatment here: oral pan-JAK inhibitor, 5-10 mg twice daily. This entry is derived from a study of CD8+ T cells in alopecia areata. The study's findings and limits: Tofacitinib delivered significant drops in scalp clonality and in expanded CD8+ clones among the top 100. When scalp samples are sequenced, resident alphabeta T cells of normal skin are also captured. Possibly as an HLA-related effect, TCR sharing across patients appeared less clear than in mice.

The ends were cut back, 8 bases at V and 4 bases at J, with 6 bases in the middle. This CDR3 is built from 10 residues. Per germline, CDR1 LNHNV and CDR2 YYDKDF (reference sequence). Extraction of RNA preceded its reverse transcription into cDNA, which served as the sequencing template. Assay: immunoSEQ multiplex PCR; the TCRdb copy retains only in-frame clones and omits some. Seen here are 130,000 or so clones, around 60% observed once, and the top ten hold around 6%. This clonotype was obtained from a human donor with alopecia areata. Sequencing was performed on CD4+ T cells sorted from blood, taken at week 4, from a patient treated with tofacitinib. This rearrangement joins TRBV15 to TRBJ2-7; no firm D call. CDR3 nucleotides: TGTGCCACCTCTGAATACGAGCAGTACTTC. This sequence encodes CATSEYEQYF.